The clone carrying this TCR beta chain showed up just a few times. The sample is drawn from a study of beta chain features in type 1 diabetes. Expressed TCRB transcripts got sequenced, as all isolated RNA was reverse transcribed. Naive, central memory and regulatory T cell samples averaged about 3.5 million reads. TCRdb keeps only in-frame clones here, not all; method: immunoSEQ multiplex PCR. The table lists around 150,000 clones, 6.9% of them singletons. Trimming at V came to 4 bases and at J to 4 bases, leaving 5 bases not matched to a gene. CDR3 size: 15 residues. Germline V gene sequence: CDR1 SGHRS, CDR2 YFSETQ.

V is TRBV5-1 and J is TRBJ2-6, with 7 bases that match TRBD1. The sequence derives from a young woman in good health. Sample: central memory CD4+ T cells from blood. The CDR3 coding sequence is TGCGCCAGCAGCACCGGACAGGCAGGGGCCAACGTCCTGACTTTC. This encodes CASSTGQAGANVLTF. The full variable domain, completed using reference TRBV5-1 and TRBJ2-6, is KAGVTQTPRYLIKTRGQQVTLSCSPISGHRSVSWYQQTPGQGLQFLFEYFSETQRNKGNFPGRFSGRQFSNSRSEMNVSTLELGDSALYLCASSTGQAGANVLTFGAGSRLTVL.